Sequencing of this T cell receptor (beta chain) was carried out in a study of post-analysis software for immune sequencing data. Overall study findings and caveats: Strong co-clustering by F measure was seen for same-batch samples. A few TRBV segments appeared more often in patients than in controls, and TRBV5-6, TRBV5-1 and TRBV20-1 were among these.

CDR3 size: 18 residues. Germline lookup yields CDR1 SGDLS and CDR2 YYNGEE. Trimming removed 0 bases from V and 3 bases from J; junction bases left unmatched: 11. This clonotype was seen a handful of times. Its antigen is unidentified. Incorporated into the TCR beta cDNA libraries were unique molecular identifiers, which served to reduce PCR and sequencing biases. In TCRdb, the PCR reads were re-called with MiXCR into one record per CDR3 protein. Here the sample spans hundreds of thousands of distinct CDR3 sequences, 35% to 45% being singletons. Input material: blood. This rearrangement joins TRBV9 to TRBJ2-1, with 8 bases identical to TRBD2. This TCR was sampled from a girl under 10 years old with multiple sclerosis. The CDR3 loop reads CASSVGIGGSGGYNEQFF. The DNA of the CDR3 is TGTGCCAGCAGCGTAGGAATTGGGGGGAGCGGGGGCTACAATGAGCAGTTCTTC.